These T cell receptor beta chains were read from a single sample in a study of T cell responses to AZD1222 COVID-19 vaccine. Clones were sequenced by immunoSEQ multiplex PCR, and TCRdb holds only the in-frame ones, with some missing. The data contain some 97,000 clones, about 87% of them seen just once; the ten biggest clones take up approximately 15%. Material: peripheral blood, obtained on day 0 of AZD1222 vaccination. All receptors derive from an adult in good health. The CDR3 runs from the conserved cysteine through the conserved F or W. The D gene is left open where the match is weak. Only part of the rows carry a size: once, few, many, or a class if the clone is expanded.

D	V	J	size	CDR3	DNA
.	TRBV7-9	TRBJ1-1	few	CASSLNYLEAFF	TGTGCCAGCAGCTTAAACTATCTTGAAGCTTTCTTT
.	TRBV5-1	TRBJ1-1	.	CASSLTRDTEAFF	TGCGCCAGCAGCTTGACGAGAGACACTGAAGCTTTCTTT
.	TRBV24-1	TRBJ1-5	.	CATSDRGNSNQPQHF	TGTGCCACCAGTGACCGCGGGAATAGCAATCAGCCCCAGCATTTT
.	TRBV4-1	TRBJ1-6	.	CASSQGVRGSSYNSPLHF	TGCGCCAGCAGCCAGGGAGTGAGGGGGTCTTCATATAATTCACCCCTCCACTTT
TRBD1	TRBV5-1	TRBJ2-7	.	CASSWGQVNEQYF	TGCGCCAGCAGCTGGGGACAGGTCAACGAGCAGTACTTC
.	TRBV7-9	TRBJ2-7	.	CASSTGSRKIDEQYF	TGTGCCAGCAGCACAGGGAGCAGGAAGATCGACGAGCAGTACTTC
.	TRBV9	TRBJ2-2	few	CASSVGSGGGELFF	TGTGCCAGCAGCGTAGGGTCAGGAGGCGGGGAGCTGTTTTTT
.	TRBV7-9	TRBJ2-3	.	CASRKIGGVTDTQYF	TGTGCCAGCAGAAAAATTGGCGGCGTCACAGATACGCAGTATTTT
.	TRBV5-7	TRBJ1-2	many	CASSLSGAGGYTF	TGTGCCAGCAGCTTGTCCGGGGCTGGTGGCTACACCTTC
TRBD1	TRBV7-2	TRBJ1-1	.	CASGGTGGIRYWGTEAFF	TGTGCCAGCGGGGGGACAGGGGGAATTCGGTATTGGGGCACTGAAGCTTTCTTT
.	TRBV19	TRBJ2-1	.	CASTIGGGEQFF	TGTGCCAGTACCATTGGCGGAGGGGAGCAGTTCTTC
TRBD1	TRBV5-1	TRBJ1-1	.	CASSLIGQGITEAFF	TGCGCCAGCAGCTTGATTGGACAGGGGATCACTGAAGCTTTCTTT
.	TRBV19	TRBJ1-2	.	CASSISPDSYGYTF	TGTGCCAGTAGTATATCGCCAGACTCTTATGGCTACACCTTC
.	TRBV2	TRBJ1-2	.	CASSEALAQYYGYTF	TGTGCCAGCAGTGAAGCGCTGGCACAGTACTATGGCTACACCTTC
.	TRBV6-5	TRBJ1-2	.	CASSYSIPGRGGYTF	TGTGCCAGCAGTTACTCGATTCCAGGGAGGGGCGGCTACACCTTC
.	TRBV5-4	TRBJ1-1	.	CASSLDGFEAFF	TGTGCCAGCAGCTTGGACGGGTTTGAAGCTTTCTTT
.	TRBV5-4	TRBJ1-2	.	CASSLNDYGYTF	TGTGCCAGCAGCTTGAACGACTATGGCTACACCTTC
TRBD2	TRBV2	TRBJ2-7	.	CASSPTSGASYEQYF	TGTGCCAGCAGCCCAACTAGCGGGGCTTCTTACGAGCAGTACTTC
TRBD1	TRBV15	TRBJ1-2	.	CATSRDRGGTGYGGYTF	TGTGCCACCAGCAGAGATCGAGGGGGGACAGGGTATGGAGGCTACACCTTC
TRBD1	TRBV10-3	TRBJ2-7	.	CAISWDSSSYEQYF	TGTGCCATCAGCTGGGACAGCTCCTCCTACGAGCAGTACTTC
TRBD2	TRBV4-1	TRBJ2-1	once	CASSQGAASGGILYNEQFF	TGCGCCAGCAGCCAAGGAGCGGCTAGCGGGGGGATACTGTACAATGAGCAGTTCTTC
TRBD1	TRBV13	TRBJ2-3	.	CASSLGPGGSTDTQYF	TGTGCCAGCAGCTTAGGGCCAGGGGGAAGTACAGATACGCAGTATTTT
.	TRBV7-9	TRBJ1-1	few	CASSLGKLNTEAFF	TGTGCCAGCAGCCTGGGTAAACTGAACACTGAAGCTTTCTTT
TRBD1	TRBV3-1/TRBV3-2	TRBJ1-5	.	CASSYGTGGYQPQHF	TGTGCCAGCAGCTACGGGACAGGGGGCTATCAGCCCCAGCATTTT
.	TRBV29-1	TRBJ2-7	.	CSVGEPHEQYF	TGCAGCGTTGGAGAGCCGCACGAGCAGTACTTC
.	TRBV7-9	TRBJ2-2	many	CASSSGTRTELFF	TGTGCCAGCAGCTCCGGGACTCGGACGGAGCTGTTTTTT
.	TRBV5-1	TRBJ2-1	.	CASSLGWGSPYNEQFF	TGCGCCAGCAGCTTGGGATGGGGGAGCCCCTACAATGAGCAGTTCTTC
.	TRBV10-3	TRBJ2-7	.	CAISESDSSYEQYF	TGTGCCATCAGTGAGTCGGACAGTTCCTACGAGCAGTACTTC
.	TRBV7-8	TRBJ2-6	once	CASSLGRVGANVLTF	TGTGCCAGCAGCTTAGGACGTGTTGGGGCCAACGTCCTGACTTTC
.	TRBV12-3/TRBV12-4	TRBJ2-5	.	CASSDLAQETQYF	TGTGCCAGCAGTGACTTAGCGCAAGAGACCCAGTACTTC
.	TRBV19	TRBJ2-3	.	CASSIRGATDTQYF	TGTGCCAGTAGTATCCGGGGGGCCACAGATACGCAGTATTTT
.	TRBV3-1/TRBV3-2	TRBJ1-6	.	CASSLTGLSPLHF	TGTGCCAGCAGCCTGACAGGTCTCTCACCCCTCCACTTT
.	TRBV10-3	TRBJ1-1	.	CAIRAASPENTEAFF	TGTGCCATCAGAGCCGCTAGCCCTGAAAACACTGAAGCTTTCTTT
TRBD2	TRBV19	TRBJ2-7	.	CASSESGLFPHFDEQYF	TGTGCCAGTAGTGAGTCGGGACTATTCCCCCACTTTGACGAGCAGTACTTC
TRBD2	TRBV5-6	TRBJ2-5	.	CASSSGLAQETQYF	TGTGCCAGCAGCTCTGGACTAGCTCAAGAGACCCAGTACTTC
TRBD1	TRBV10-2	TRBJ1-6	.	CASRRPGQGDSPLHF	TGCGCCAGTCGTAGACCGGGACAGGGGGATTCACCCCTCCACTTT
.	TRBV7-8	TRBJ2-6	.	CASSRLSRVPGANVLTF	TGTGCCAGCAGCCGCCTCAGCAGGGTGCCTGGGGCCAACGTCCTGACTTTC
.	TRBV15	TRBJ1-4	.	CATSRVGDNEKLFF	TGTGCCACCAGCAGAGTCGGTGACAATGAAAAACTGTTTTTT
.	TRBV6-5	TRBJ1-5	.	CASSIWGYQPQHF	TGTGCCAGCAGTATCTGGGGGTATCAGCCCCAGCATTTT
.	TRBV13	TRBJ1-2	.	CASSFFADAREGLKYGYTF	TGTGCCAGCAGCTTTTTTGCTGACGCTAGGGAGGGATTAAAATATGGCTACACCTTC